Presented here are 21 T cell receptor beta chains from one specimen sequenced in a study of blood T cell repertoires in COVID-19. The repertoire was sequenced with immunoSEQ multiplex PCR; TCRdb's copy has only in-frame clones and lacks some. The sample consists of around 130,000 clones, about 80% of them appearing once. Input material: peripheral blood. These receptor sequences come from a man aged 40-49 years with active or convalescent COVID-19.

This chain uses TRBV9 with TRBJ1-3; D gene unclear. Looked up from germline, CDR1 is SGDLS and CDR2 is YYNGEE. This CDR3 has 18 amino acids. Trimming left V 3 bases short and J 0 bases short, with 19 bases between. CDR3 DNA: TGTGCCAGCAGCGAATCAGGTTTCCCTACCGCCTCTGGAAACACCATATATTTT. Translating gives CASSESGFPTASGNTIYF.

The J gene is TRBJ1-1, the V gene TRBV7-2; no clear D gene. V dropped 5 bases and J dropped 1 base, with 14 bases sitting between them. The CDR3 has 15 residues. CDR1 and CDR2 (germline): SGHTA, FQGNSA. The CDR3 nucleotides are TGTGCCAGCAGCCCCACGGGATTGAAGAACACTGAAGCTTTCTTT. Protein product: CASSPTGLKNTEAFF.

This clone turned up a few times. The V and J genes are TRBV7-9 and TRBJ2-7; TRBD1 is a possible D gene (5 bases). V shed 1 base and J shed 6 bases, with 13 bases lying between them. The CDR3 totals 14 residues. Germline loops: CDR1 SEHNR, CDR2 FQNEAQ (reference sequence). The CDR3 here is CASSLDTGSSEQYF. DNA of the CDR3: TGTGCCAGCAGCTTAGATACAGGCAGCAGCGAGCAGTACTTC.

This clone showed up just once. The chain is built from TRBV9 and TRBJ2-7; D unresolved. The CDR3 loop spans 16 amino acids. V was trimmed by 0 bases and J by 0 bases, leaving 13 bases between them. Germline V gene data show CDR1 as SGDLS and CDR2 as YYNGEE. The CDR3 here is CASSVGPRGASYEQYF. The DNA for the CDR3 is TGTGCCAGCAGCGTAGGTCCCCGAGGCGCCTCCTACGAGCAGTACTTC.

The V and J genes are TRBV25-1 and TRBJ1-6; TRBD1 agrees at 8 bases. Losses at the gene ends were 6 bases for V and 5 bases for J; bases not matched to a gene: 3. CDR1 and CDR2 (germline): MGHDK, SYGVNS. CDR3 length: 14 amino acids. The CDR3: CASRVTGDNSPLHF. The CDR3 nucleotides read TGTGCCAGCAGGGTGACAGGGGATAATTCACCCCTCCACTTT. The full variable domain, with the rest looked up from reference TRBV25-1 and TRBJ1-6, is EADIYQTPRYLVIGTGKKITLECSQTMGHDKMYWYQQDPGMELHLIHYSYGVNSTEKGDLSSESTVSRIRTEHFPLTLESARPSHTSQYLCASRVTGDNSPLHFGNGTRLTVT.

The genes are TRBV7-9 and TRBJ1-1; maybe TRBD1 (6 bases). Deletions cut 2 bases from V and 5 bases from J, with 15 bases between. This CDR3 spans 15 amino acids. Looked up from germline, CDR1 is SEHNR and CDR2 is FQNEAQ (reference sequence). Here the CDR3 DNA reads TGTGCCAGCAGCTTAAGCGGGGGGCGAGGAACTGAAGCTTTCTTT. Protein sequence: CASSLSGGRGTEAFF.

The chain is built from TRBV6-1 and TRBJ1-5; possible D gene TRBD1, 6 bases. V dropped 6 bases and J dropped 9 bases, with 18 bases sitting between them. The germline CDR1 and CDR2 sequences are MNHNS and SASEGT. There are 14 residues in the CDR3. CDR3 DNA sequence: TGTGCCAGCAGCCTGCTGCAGGGGAATGGGCCCCAGCATTTT. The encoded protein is CASSLLQGNGPQHF.

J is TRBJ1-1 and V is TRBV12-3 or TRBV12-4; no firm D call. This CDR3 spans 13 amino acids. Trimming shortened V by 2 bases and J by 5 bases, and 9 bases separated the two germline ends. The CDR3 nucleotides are TGTGCCAGCAGTTTAATGGGAGGGACTGAAGCTTTCTTT. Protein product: CASSLMGGTEAFF.

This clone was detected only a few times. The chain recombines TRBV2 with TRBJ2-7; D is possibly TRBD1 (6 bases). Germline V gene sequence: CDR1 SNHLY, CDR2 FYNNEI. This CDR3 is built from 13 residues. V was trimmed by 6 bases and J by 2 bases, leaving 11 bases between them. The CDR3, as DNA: TGTGCCAGCAGCTACAGGGTTACCTACGAGCAGTACTTC. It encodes CASSYRVTYEQYF.

CDR3 region: CASSYRDFYNEQFF. In DNA, the CDR3 is TGTGCCAGCAGCTACCGGGACTTCTACAATGAGCAGTTCTTC. The chain links TRBV3-1 (or the pseudogene TRBV3-2) to TRBJ2-1; the D gene is possibly TRBD2 (6 bases). Trimming pared 5 bases from V and 3 bases from J, leaving 11 bases between. CDR3 length equals 14 residues. CDR1 LGHDT and CDR2 YNNKEL come from the germline V gene (reference sequence).

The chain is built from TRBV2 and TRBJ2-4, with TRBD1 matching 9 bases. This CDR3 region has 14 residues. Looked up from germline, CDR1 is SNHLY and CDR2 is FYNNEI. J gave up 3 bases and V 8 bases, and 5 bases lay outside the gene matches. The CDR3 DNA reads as TGTGCCAGCCAACGGGACAGGGACAAAAACATTCAGTACTTC. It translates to CASQRDRDKNIQYF. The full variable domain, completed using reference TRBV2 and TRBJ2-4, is EPEVTQTPSHQVTQMGQEVILRCVPISNHLYFYWYRQILGQKVEFLVSFYNNEISEKSEIFDDQFSVERPDGSNFTLKIRSTKLEDSAMYFCASQRDRDKNIQYFGAGTRLSVL.

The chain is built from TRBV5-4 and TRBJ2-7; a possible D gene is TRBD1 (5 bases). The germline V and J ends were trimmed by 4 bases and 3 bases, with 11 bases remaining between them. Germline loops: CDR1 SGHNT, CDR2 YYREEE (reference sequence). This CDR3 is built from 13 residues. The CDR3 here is CASSPAGHYEQYF. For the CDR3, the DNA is TGTGCCAGCAGCCCCGCAGGGCACTACGAGCAGTACTTC. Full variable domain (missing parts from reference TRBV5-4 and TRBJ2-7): ETGVTQSPTHLIKTRGQQVTLRCSSQSGHNTVSWYQQALGQGPQFIFQYYREEENGRGNFPPRFSGLQFPNYSSELNVNALELDDSALYLCASSPAGHYEQYFGPGTRLTVT.

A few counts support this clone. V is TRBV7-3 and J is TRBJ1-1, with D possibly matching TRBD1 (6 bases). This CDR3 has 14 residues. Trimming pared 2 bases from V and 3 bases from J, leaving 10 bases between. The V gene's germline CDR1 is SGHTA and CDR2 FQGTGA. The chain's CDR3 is CASSLQGPYTEAFF. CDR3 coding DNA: TGTGCCAGCAGCTTACAGGGGCCCTACACTGAAGCTTTCTTT.

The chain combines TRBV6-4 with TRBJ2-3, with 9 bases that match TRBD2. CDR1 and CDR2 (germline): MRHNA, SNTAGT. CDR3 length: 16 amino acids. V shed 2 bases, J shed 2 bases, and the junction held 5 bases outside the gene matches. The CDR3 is CASSDEAGGSTDTQYF. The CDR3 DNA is TGTGCCAGCAGTGACGAGGCGGGGGGGTCCACAGATACGCAGTATTTT.

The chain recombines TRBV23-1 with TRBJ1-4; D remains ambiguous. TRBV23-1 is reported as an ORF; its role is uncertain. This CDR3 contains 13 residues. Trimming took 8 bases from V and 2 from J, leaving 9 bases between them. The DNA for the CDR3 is TGCGCCAGCCGCCCAGGCACTAATGAAAAACTGTTTTTT. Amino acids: CASRPGTNEKLFF.

CDR3 loop: CASRRQESSDTQYF. The CDR3 bases are TGTGCCAGCAGAAGACAGGAGTCTTCAGATACGCAGTATTTT. This chain links TRBV5-4 with TRBJ2-3; a possible D gene is TRBD1 (6 bases). V shed 5 bases and J shed 4 bases, with 14 bases lying between them. This CDR3 is 14 amino acids long. Germline V gene lookup returns CDR1 SGHNT and CDR2 YYREEE (reference sequence).

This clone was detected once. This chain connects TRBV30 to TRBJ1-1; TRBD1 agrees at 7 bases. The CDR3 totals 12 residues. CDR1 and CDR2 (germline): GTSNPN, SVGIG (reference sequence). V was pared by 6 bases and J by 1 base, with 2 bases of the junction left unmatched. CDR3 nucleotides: TGTGCCTGTAGGACAGGGAACACTGAAGCTTTCTTT. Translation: CACRTGNTEAFF.

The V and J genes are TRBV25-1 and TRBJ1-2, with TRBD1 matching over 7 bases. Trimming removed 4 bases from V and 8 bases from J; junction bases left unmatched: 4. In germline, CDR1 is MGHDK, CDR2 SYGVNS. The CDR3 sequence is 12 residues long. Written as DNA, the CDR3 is TGTGCCAGCAGTGGGACAGGACGAGGCTACACCTTC. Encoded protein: CASSGTGRGYTF.

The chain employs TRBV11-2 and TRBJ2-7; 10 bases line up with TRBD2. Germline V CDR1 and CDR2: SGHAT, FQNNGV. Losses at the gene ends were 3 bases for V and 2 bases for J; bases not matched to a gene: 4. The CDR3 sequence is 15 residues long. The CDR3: CASSFSSGGTYEQYF. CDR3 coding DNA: TGTGCCAGCAGCTTCTCTAGCGGGGGAACCTACGAGCAGTACTTC.

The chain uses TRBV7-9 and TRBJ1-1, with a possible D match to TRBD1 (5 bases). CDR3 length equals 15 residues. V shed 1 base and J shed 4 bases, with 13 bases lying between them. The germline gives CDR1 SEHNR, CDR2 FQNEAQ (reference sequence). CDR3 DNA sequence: TGTGCCAGCAGCTTAGAAACCGGAGGGGTCACTGAAGCTTTCTTT. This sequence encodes CASSLETGGVTEAFF.

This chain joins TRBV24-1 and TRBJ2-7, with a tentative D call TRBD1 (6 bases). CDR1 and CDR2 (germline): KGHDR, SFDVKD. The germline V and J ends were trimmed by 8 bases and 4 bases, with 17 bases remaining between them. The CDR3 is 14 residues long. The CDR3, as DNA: TGTGCCACCATAAAACAGGGATCGAGGTACGAGCAGTACTTC. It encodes CATIKQGSRYEQYF.